The 16 T cell receptor beta chains given below trace back to one sample, sequenced in a study of shared clonotypes between healthy human individuals. Naive CD8 cells, CD45RO-negative and positively selected for CCR7, excluded terminally differentiated effector memory CD45RA+ cells. Clones were read by immunoSEQ multiplex PCR, and TCRdb kept only the in-frame ones, dropping some. The sample includes around 1.9 million clones, around 95% of them seen just once. Sequences were obtained from naive CD8+ T cells from PBMCs. The receptors shown here come from a man between 18 and 35 years old in good health. Some clones in this sample may be carry-over from other donors' samples.

The chain uses TRBV27 and TRBJ1-6; the D is unclear. Germline CDR1 is MNHEY and CDR2 is SMNVEV (reference sequence). Trimming shortened V by 4 bases and J by 8 bases, and 6 bases separated the two germline ends. This CDR3 contains 12 residues. CDR3 bases: TGTGCCAGCAGTTCACCCTATTCACCCCTCCACTTT. Translating it yields CASSSPYSPLHF.

To note about this clone: Other DNA variants within this sample encode the same CDR3. This sequence joins TRBV6-5 and TRBJ2-5, with 10 bases fitting TRBD1. Germline V gene lookup returns CDR1 MNHEY and CDR2 SVGAGI. V was clipped by 2 bases and J by 5 bases; unmatched bases: 8. The CDR3 runs 16 residues. The CDR3 here is CASSYSRDRGGETQYF. CDR3 sequence (DNA): TGTGCCAGCAGTTACAGCAGGGACAGGGGTGGGGAGACCCAGTACTTC.

This clone was found once. The chain links TRBV27 to TRBJ2-1; possibly TRBD2 for D (6 bases). Germline values: CDR1 MNHEY, CDR2 SMNVEV (reference sequence). The CDR3 contains 14 residues. Trimming took off 1 base at V and 8 bases at J, with 12 bases between the two ends. DNA of the CDR3: TGTGCCAGCAGTTTATGGAGGGCCGGGGATGAGCAGTTCTTC. It encodes CASSLWRAGDEQFF.

The chain is built from TRBV30 and TRBJ2-7; 7 bases align to TRBD2. This CDR3 has 14 amino acids. CDR1 is GTSNPN, CDR2 SVGIG, per germline (reference sequence). V shed 2 bases, J shed 2 bases, and the junction held 6 bases outside the gene matches. The CDR3 sequence is CAWSLSGAPYEQYF. DNA for the CDR3: TGTGCCTGGAGTCTCAGCGGGGCCCCCTACGAGCAGTACTTC.

This chain links TRBV5-1 with TRBJ1-4; D may be TRBD1 (6 bases). The CDR3 is 15 residues long. Trimming stripped 3 bases from V and 4 bases from J, with 13 bases between. Germline-derived CDR1 and CDR2 are SGHRS and YFSETQ. Here the CDR3 DNA reads TGCGCCAGCAGCTGGTGGGGGGCAGGTAATGAAAAACTGTTTTTT. It yields the protein CASSWWGAGNEKLFF.

This clone was recorded a few times. At the DNA level, this CDR3 is encoded by other sequences in the same sample as well. The chain employs TRBV7-3 and TRBJ1-1; D perhaps matches TRBD1 (5 bases). Germline values: CDR1 SGHTA, CDR2 FQGTGA. The length of the CDR3 is 13 residues. Trimming stripped 5 bases from V and 1 base from J, with 8 bases between. In nucleotides, the CDR3 is TGTGCCAGCAGCCTGGGGGAGAACACTGAAGCTTTCTTT. As protein: CASSLGENTEAFF.

The table lists this clone with a count of one. The chain has TRBV15 and TRBJ2-7; TRBD1 might be the D (5 bases). The CDR3 consists of 15 residues. Germline loops: CDR1 LNHNV, CDR2 YYDKDF (reference sequence). Trimming shortened V by 0 bases and J by 1 base, and 10 bases separated the two germline ends. This CDR3 is CATSREGAYSYEQYF. The CDR3 bases are TGTGCCACCAGCAGAGAAGGGGCGTATTCCTACGAGCAGTACTTC.

As for this clone: A single base separates this from a much larger clone, so it may be a read error. This same CDR3 is encoded by further DNA sequences in the sample. The rearrangement joins TRBV5-6 to TRBJ1-1; D gene uncertain. Per germline, CDR1 SGHDT and CDR2 YYEEEE. Trimming removed 2 bases at V and 3 bases at J, with 5 bases between. There are 12 residues in the CDR3. CDR3 sequence (DNA): TGTGCCAGCAGCTTAGGGTACACTGAAGCTTTCTTT. Amino acids: CASSLGYTEAFF.

The chain couples TRBV5-4 to TRBJ2-2, with 11 bases that match TRBD1. Germline lookup yields CDR1 SGHNT and CDR2 YYREEE (reference sequence). The CDR3 runs 17 residues. V lost 4 bases, J lost 0 bases, and 5 bases stayed unmatched. The CDR3 coding sequence is TGTGCCAGCAGCCACGTGGGACAGGGGGCGAACACCGGGGAGCTGTTTTTT. Encoded protein: CASSHVGQGANTGELFF.

In its sample, this clone was seen once. The chain has TRBV11-1 and TRBJ2-7; 7 positions agree with TRBD1. Per germline, CDR1 SGHAT and CDR2 FQDESV (reference sequence). This CDR3 has 13 residues. With 5 bases clipped from V and 4 bases from J, the junction kept 5 bases outside the gene matches. The CDR3 DNA reads TGTGCCAGCAGCCCGGGACAGAGATACGAGCAGTACTTC. Its protein product is CASSPGQRYEQYF.

The chain has TRBV6-4 and TRBJ1-5; no firm D call. From germline, CDR1 is MRHNA and CDR2 SNTAGT. The V and J ends lost 8 bases and 7 bases respectively, with 15 bases between them. The CDR3 runs 13 residues. CDR3 residues: CASLRRPVQPQHF. DNA for the CDR3: TGTGCCAGCTTACGCAGGCCCGTACAGCCCCAGCATTTT.

The chain uses TRBV28 and TRBJ2-7; D gene ambiguous. CDR1 is MDHEN, CDR2 SYDVKM, per germline. Trimming took off 2 bases at V and 7 bases at J, with 3 bases between the two ends. CDR3 size: 10 residues. This chain's CDR3 is CASSLVEQYF. The CDR3 DNA follows: TGTGCCAGCAGTTTAGTTGAGCAGTACTTC.

The rearrangement links TRBV7-6 to TRBJ2-7; 9 nucleotides align to TRBD1. CDR3 length: 18 residues. The germline CDR1 and CDR2 sequences are SGHVS and FNYEAQ. V lost 1 base, J lost 4 bases, and 14 bases stayed unmatched. The CDR3 region has the DNA TGTGCCAGCAGCTTAGTCCTGGGCCTCTCGACAGGGGGGTACGAGCAGTACTTC. Translated: CASSLVLGLSTGGYEQYF.

The chain couples TRBV7-9 to TRBJ2-1; D perhaps matches TRBD2 (5 bases). Germline V gene lookup returns CDR1 SEHNR and CDR2 FQNEAQ (reference sequence). CDR3 size: 14 residues. V was pared by 0 bases and J by 7 bases, with 10 bases between. The DNA of the CDR3 is TGTGCCAGCAGCTTAGCCAGCCGAGGGAATGAGCAGTTCTTC. Translation gives CASSLASRGNEQFF.

This clone appeared a single time. The chain is built from TRBV4-3 and TRBJ2-1, with D unresolved. This CDR3 is 17 amino acids long. The ends were cut back, 0 bases at V and 7 bases at J, with 19 bases in the middle. Germline assignment: CDR1 LGHNA and CDR2 YSLEER. The CDR3 bases are TGCGCCAGCAGCCAAGATCAAATGGGCACCCTTCGAAATGAGCAGTTCTTC. Translated, it gives CASSQDQMGTLRNEQFF.

The chain has TRBV10-3 and TRBJ1-2, with TRBD1 as a possible D gene (5 bases). V was shortened by 6 bases and J by 8 bases, with 16 bases between the two germline ends. The V gene's germline CDR1 is ENHRY and CDR2 SYGVKD. CDR3 length: 13 amino acids. For the CDR3, the DNA is TGTGCCATCAGAGAGGGGCTAATGCGAGGCTACACCTTC. This translates into CAIREGLMRGYTF.